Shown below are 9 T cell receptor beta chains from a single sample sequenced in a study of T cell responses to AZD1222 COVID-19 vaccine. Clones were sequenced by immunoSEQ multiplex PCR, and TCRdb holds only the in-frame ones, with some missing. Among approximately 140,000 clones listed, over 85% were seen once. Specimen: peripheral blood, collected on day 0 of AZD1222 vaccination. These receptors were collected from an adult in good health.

CDR3 DNA: TGTGCCAGCACCGAGTCGCAGGGGGCAAAGACCCAGTACTTC. Translated: CASTESQGAKTQYF. The chain has TRBV2 and TRBJ2-5; 8 bases map to TRBD1. Trimming at V came to 7 bases and at J to 6 bases, leaving 10 bases not matched to a gene. The CDR3 is 14 residues long. Germline V gives CDR1 SNHLY, CDR2 FYNNEI.

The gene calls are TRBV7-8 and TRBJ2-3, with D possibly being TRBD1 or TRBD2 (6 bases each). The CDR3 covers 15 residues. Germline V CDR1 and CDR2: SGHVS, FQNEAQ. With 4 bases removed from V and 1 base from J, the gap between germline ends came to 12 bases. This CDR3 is CASSWRGWGTDTQYF. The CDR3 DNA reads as TGTGCCAGCAGCTGGAGGGGGTGGGGCACAGATACGCAGTATTTT. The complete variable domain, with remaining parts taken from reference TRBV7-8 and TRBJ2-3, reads GAGVSQSPRYKVAKRGQDVALRCDPISGHVSLFWYQQALGQGPEFLTYFQNEAQLDKSGLPSDRFFAERPEGSVSTLKIQRTQQEDSAVYLCASSWRGWGTDTQYFGPGTRLTVL.

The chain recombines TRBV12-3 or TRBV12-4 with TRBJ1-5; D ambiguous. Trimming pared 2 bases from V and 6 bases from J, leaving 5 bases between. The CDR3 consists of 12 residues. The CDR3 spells CASSLMGQPQHF. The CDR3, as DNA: TGTGCCAGCAGTTTAATGGGTCAGCCCCAGCATTTT.

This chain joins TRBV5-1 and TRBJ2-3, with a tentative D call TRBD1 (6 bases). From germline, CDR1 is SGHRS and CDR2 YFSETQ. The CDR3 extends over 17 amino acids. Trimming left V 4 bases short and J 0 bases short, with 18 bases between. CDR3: CASSQQQGALSTDTQYF. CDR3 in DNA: TGCGCCAGCAGCCAACAACAGGGAGCCCTTAGCACAGATACGCAGTATTTT.

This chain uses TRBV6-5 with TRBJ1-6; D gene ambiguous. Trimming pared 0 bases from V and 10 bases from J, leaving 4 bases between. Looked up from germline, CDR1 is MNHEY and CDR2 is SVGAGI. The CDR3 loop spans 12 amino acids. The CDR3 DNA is TGTGCCAGCAGTTACTCCCGATCACCCCTCCACTTT. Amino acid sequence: CASSYSRSPLHF.

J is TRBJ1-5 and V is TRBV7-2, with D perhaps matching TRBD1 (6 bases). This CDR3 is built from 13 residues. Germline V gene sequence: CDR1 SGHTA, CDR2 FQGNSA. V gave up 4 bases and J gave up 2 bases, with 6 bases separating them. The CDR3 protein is CASSYRGNQPQHF. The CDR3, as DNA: TGTGCCAGCAGCTACAGGGGCAATCAGCCCCAGCATTTT.

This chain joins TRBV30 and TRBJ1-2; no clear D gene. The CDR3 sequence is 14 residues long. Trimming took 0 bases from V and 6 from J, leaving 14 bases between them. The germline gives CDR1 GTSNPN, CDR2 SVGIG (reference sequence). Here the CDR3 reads CAWSVGSGRDGYTF. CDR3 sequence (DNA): TGTGCCTGGAGTGTAGGCTCGGGGAGGGATGGCTACACCTTC.

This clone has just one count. The CDR3 here is CASTTPGQLFQETQYF. In DNA, the CDR3 is TGTGCCAGCACCACTCCGGGACAGTTATTCCAAGAGACCCAGTACTTC. The chain uses TRBV5-5 and TRBJ2-5, with 7 positions matching TRBD1. The CDR3 is made up of 16 amino acids. J gave up 1 base and V 6 bases, and 12 bases lay outside the gene matches. CDR1 is SGHKS, CDR2 YYEKEE, per germline (reference sequence).

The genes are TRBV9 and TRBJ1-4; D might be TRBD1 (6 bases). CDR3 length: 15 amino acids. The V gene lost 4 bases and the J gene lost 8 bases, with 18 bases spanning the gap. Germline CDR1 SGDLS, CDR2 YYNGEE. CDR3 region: CASSPWEGVGEKLFF. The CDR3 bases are TGTGCCAGCAGCCCCTGGGAGGGGGTCGGGGAAAAACTGTTTTTT.